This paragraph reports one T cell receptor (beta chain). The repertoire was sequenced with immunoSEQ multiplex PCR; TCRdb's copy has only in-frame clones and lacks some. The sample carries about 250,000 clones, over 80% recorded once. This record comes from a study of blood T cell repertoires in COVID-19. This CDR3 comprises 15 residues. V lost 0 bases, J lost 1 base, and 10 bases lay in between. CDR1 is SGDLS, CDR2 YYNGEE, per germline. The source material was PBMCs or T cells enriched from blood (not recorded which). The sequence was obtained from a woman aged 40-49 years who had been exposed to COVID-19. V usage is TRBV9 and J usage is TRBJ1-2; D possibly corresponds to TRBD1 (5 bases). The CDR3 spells CASSVEAGYNYGYTF. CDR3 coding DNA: TGTGCCAGCAGCGTAGAGGCAGGGTATAACTATGGCTACACCTTC. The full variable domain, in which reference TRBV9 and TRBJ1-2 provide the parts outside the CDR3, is DSGVTQTPKHLITATGQRVTLRCSPRSGDLSVYWYQQSLDQGLQFLIQYYNGEERAKGNILERFSAQQFPDLHSELNLSSLELGDSALYFCASSVEAGYNYGYTFGSGTRLTVV.